This is a list of T cell receptor beta chains from one sample in a study of blood T cell repertoires in COVID-19. Sequencing used immunoSEQ multiplex PCR; TCRdb keeps in-frame clones, though not all of them. Of about 260,000 clones in the sample, 88% were seen once. The sequenced sample was peripheral blood. The source is a woman aged 25 to 45 with COVID-19, enrolled during active disease. Both conserved end residues are part of each CDR3.

J gene: TRBJ2-5
V gene: TRBV14
CDR3 protein: CASSQAKQGLVTQYF

J gene: TRBJ2-1
V gene: TRBV6-1
CDR3 protein: CASSERAQTYNEQFF

J gene: TRBJ1-1
V gene: TRBV7-9
CDR3 protein: CASSLFGEWDTEAFF

J gene: TRBJ1-2
V gene: TRBV5-6
CDR3 protein: CASTNGGTDYGYTF

J gene: TRBJ1-3
V gene: TRBV6-6
CDR3 protein: CASSYSARSGNTIYF

J gene: TRBJ1-6
V gene: TRBV6-1
CDR3 protein: CASSDDAGWGSPLHF

J gene: TRBJ2-1
V gene: TRBV29-1
CDR3 protein: CSLRTSGRYNEQFF

J gene: TRBJ1-3
V gene: TRBV25-1
CDR3 protein: CASSEPGDGNTIYF

J gene: TRBJ2-3
V gene: TRBV29-1
CDR3 protein: CSVEGESGKDTQYF

J gene: TRBJ2-5
V gene: TRBV2
CDR3 protein: CASSEPRAVGAETQYF

J gene: TRBJ1-2
V gene: TRBV21-1
CDR3 protein: CASTRKKGQSGYGYTF

J gene: TRBJ1-2
V gene: TRBV2
CDR3 protein: CASSVRVGMDGYTF

J gene: TRBJ2-7
V gene: TRBV3-1/TRBV3-2
CDR3 protein: CASSLRGEQYF

J gene: TRBJ2-1
V gene: TRBV5-1
CDR3 protein: CASSLVAGSPEQFF

J gene: TRBJ2-1
V gene: TRBV14
CDR3 protein: CASSQGTSGRNEQFF

J gene: TRBJ2-1
V gene: TRBV5-8
CDR3 protein: CASSSPYNEQFF

J gene: TRBJ1-5
V gene: TRBV15
CDR3 protein: CATSNMGQGNQPQHF

J gene: TRBJ1-1
V gene: TRBV6-6
CDR3 protein: CASSRDRGRGDTEAFF

J gene: TRBJ2-1
V gene: TRBV6-5
CDR3 protein: CASTRAGQGQFF

J gene: TRBJ2-5
V gene: TRBV5-1
CDR3 protein: CASSLGNSQETQYF

J gene: TRBJ2-2
V gene: TRBV24-1
CDR3 protein: CATSEQDTGELFF

J gene: TRBJ2-2
V gene: TRBV3-1/TRBV3-2
CDR3 protein: CASSRRGTVGELFF

J gene: TRBJ2-7
V gene: TRBV5-1
CDR3 protein: CASSLVPGDEQYF

J gene: TRBJ2-1
V gene: TRBV7-2
CDR3 protein: CASSLGVFGGRGGDNEQFF

J gene: TRBJ1-5
V gene: TRBV6-5
CDR3 protein: CASRADRGLNQPQHF

J gene: TRBJ2-2
V gene: TRBV30
CDR3 protein: CAWILQENTGELFF

J gene: TRBJ1-5
V gene: TRBV30
CDR3 protein: CAWSVRNRADGSNQPQHF

J gene: TRBJ2-3
V gene: TRBV18
CDR3 protein: CASSPSRVGGTDTQYF

J gene: TRBJ1-6
V gene: TRBV7-8
CDR3 protein: CASSLEGTANSPLHF